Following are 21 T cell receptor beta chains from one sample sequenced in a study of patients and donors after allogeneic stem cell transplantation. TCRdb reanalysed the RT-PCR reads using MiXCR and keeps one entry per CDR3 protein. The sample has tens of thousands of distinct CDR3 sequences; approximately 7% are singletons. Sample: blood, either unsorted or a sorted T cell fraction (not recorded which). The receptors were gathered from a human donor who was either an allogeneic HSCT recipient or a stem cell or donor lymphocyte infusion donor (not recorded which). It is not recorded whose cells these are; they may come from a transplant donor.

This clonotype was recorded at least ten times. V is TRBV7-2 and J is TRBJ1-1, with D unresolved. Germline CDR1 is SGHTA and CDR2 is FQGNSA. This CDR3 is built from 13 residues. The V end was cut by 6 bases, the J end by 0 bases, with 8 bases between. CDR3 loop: CASSDGMNTEAFF. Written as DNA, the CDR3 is TGTGCCAGCAGTGACGGGATGAACACTGAAGCTTTCTTT. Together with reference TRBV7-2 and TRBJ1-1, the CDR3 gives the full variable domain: GAGVSQSPSNKVTEKGKDVELRCDPISGHTALYWYRQSLGQGLEFLIYFQGNSAPDKSGLPSDRFSAERTGGSVSTLTIQRTQQEDSAVYLCASSDGMNTEAFFGQGTRLTVV.

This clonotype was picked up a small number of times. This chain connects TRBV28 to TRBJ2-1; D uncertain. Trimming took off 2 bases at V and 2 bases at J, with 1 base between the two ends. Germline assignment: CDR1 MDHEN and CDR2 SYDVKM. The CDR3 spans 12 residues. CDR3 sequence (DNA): TGTGCCAGCAGTTTAGCCTACAATGAGCAGTTCTTC. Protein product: CASSLAYNEQFF. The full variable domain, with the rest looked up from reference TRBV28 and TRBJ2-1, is DVKVTQSSRYLVKRTGEKVFLECVQDMDHENMFWYRQDPGLGLRLIYFSYDVKMKEKGDIPEGYSVSREKKERFSLILESASTNQTSMYLCASSLAYNEQFFGPGTRLTVL.

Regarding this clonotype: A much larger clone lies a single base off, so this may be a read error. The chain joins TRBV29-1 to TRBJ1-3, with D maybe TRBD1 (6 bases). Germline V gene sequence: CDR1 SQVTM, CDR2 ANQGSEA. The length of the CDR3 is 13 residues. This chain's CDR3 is CSAGRGVGNTTYF. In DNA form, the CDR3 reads TGCAGCGCGGGAAGGGGGGTCGGAAACACCACATATTTT.

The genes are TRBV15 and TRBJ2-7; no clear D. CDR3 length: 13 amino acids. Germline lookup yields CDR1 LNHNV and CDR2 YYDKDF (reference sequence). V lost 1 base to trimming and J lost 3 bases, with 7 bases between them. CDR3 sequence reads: CATSRVVSYEQYF. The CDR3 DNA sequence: TGTGCCACCAGCAGAGTGGTGAGCTACGAGCAGTACTTC.

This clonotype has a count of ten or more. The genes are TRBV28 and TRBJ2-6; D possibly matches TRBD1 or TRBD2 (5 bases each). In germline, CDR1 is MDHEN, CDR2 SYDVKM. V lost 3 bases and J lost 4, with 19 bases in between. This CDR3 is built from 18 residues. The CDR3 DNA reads TGTGCCAGCAGTTTCGGAGTTTGGGGGAGTTCGGGGGCCAACGTCCTGACTTTC. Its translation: CASSFGVWGSSGANVLTF.

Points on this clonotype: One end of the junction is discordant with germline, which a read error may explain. CDR3 sequence reads: CASRLDPIRGDIQYF. The CDR3 DNA sequence: TGTGCCAGCAGATTAGACCCCATCAGGGGAGACATTCAGTACTTC. The chain recombines TRBV7-9 with TRBJ2-4; D is possibly TRBD1 (6 bases). Germline V gene lookup returns CDR1 SEHNR and CDR2 FQNEAQ (reference sequence). The CDR3 is 15 amino acids. Based on the CDR3 plus reference TRBV7-9 and TRBJ2-4, the full variable domain is DTGVSQNPRHKITKRGQNVTFRCDPISEHNRLYWYRQTLGQGPEFLTYFQNEAQLEKSRLLSDRFSAERPKGSFSTLEIQRTEQGDSAMYLCASRLDPIRGDIQYFGAGTRLSVL.

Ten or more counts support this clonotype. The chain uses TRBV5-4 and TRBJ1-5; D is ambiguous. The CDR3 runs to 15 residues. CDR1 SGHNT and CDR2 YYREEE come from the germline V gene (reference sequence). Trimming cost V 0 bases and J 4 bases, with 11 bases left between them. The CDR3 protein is CASSLGPSSNQPQHF. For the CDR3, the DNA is TGTGCCAGCAGCTTGGGTCCCTCCTCAAATCAGCCCCAGCATTTT. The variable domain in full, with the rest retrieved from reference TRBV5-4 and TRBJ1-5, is ETGVTQSPTHLIKTRGQQVTLRCSSQSGHNTVSWYQQALGQGPQFIFQYYREEENGRGNFPPRFSGLQFPNYSSELNVNALELDDSALYLCASSLGPSSNQPQHFGDGTRLSIL.

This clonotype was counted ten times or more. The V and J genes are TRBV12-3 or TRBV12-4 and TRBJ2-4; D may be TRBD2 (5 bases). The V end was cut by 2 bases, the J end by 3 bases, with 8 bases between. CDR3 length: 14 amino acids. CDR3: CASSLQGSKNIQYF. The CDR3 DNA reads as TGTGCCAGCAGTTTACAAGGGAGCAAAAACATTCAGTACTTC.

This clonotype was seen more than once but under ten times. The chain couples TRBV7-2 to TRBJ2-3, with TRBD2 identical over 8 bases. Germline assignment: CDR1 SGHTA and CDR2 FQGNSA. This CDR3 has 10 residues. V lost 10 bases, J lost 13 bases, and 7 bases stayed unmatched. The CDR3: CANKAGDKYF. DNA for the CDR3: TGTGCCAACAAAGCGGGAGATAAGTATTTT.

CDR3 protein: CATNTGSVYEQYF. The CDR3, as DNA: TGTGCCACCAACACAGGGTCAGTCTACGAGCAGTACTTC. J is TRBJ2-7 and V is TRBV6-1; D possibly corresponds to TRBD1 (6 bases). CDR1 and CDR2 from the germline V gene are MNHNS and SASEGT. The CDR3 contains 13 residues. V was clipped by 10 bases and J by 3 bases, with 16 bases between them.

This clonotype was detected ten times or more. The CDR3 region is CASNAGVQETQYF. In nucleotides, the CDR3 is TGTGCCAGCAACGCAGGAGTCCAGGAGACCCAGTACTTC. The chain joins TRBV2 to TRBJ2-5; D call uncertain. From germline, CDR1 is SNHLY and CDR2 FYNNEI. V lost 7 bases and J lost 5, with 14 bases in between. CDR3 length: 13 residues.

CDR3 loop: CASSDTKSTDTQYF. The CDR3, as DNA: TGTGCCAGCAGCGACACAAAAAGCACAGATACGCAGTATTTT. The chain joins TRBV7-6 to TRBJ2-3; D is unclear. This CDR3 region has 14 residues. The germline V and J ends were trimmed by 5 bases and 0 bases, with 9 bases remaining between them. Germline lookup yields CDR1 SGHVS and CDR2 FNYEAQ. The variable domain in full, completed from reference TRBV7-6 and TRBJ2-3, reads GAGVSQSPRYKVTKRGQDVALRCDPISGHVSLYWYRQALGQGPEFLTYFNYEAQQDKSGLPNDRFSAERPEGSISTLTIQRTEQRDSAMYRCASSDTKSTDTQYFGPGTRLTVL.

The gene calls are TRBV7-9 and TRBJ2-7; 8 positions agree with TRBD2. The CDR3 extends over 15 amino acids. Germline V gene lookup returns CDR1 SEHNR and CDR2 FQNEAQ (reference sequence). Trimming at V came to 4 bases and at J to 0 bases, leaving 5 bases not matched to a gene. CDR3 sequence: CASSSTSGGSYEQYF. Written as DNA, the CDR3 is TGTGCCAGCAGCTCAACCAGCGGGGGCTCCTACGAGCAGTACTTC. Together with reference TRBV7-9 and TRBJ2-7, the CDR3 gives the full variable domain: DTGVSQNPRHKITKRGQNVTFRCDPISEHNRLYWYRQTLGQGPEFLTYFQNEAQLEKSRLLSDRFSAERPKGSFSTLEIQRTEQGDSAMYLCASSSTSGGSYEQYFGPGTRLTVT.

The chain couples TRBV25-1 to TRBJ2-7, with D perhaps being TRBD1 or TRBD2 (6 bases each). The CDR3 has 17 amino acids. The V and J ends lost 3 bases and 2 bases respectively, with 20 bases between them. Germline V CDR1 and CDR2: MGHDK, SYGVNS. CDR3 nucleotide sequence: TGTGCCAGCAGTGAGGGGGGCACTAGCCAAGGACCCTACGAGCAGTACTTC. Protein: CASSEGGTSQGPYEQYF.

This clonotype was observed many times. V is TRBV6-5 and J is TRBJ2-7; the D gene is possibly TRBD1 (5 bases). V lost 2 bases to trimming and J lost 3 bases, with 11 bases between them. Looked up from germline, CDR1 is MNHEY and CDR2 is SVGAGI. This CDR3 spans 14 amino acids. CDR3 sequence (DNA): TGTGCCAGCAGTTACAGGGGTCCCTACTACGAGCAGTACTTC. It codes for CASSYRGPYYEQYF.

CDR3 in DNA: TGTGCCAGCAGTTACCATAACAGGATTAATCAGCCCCAGCATTTT. This translates into CASSYHNRINQPQHF. The chain combines TRBV6-2 or TRBV6-3 with TRBJ1-5, with a weak D call TRBD1 (5 bases). Trimming pared 2 bases from V and 4 bases from J, leaving 12 bases between. This CDR3 contains 15 residues. Per germline, CDR1 MNHEY and CDR2 SVGEGT.

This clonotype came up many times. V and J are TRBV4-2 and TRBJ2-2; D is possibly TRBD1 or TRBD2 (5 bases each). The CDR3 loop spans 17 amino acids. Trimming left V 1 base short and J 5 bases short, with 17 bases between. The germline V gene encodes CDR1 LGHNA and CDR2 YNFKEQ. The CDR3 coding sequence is TGTGCCAGCAGCCAAGTGCAAGGGGTCGGCGGGACCGGGGAGCTGTTTTTT. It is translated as CASSQVQGVGGTGELFF.

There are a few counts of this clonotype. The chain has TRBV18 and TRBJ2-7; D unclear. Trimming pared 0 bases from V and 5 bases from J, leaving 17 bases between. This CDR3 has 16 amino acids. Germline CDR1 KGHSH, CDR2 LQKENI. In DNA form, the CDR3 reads TGTGCCAGCTCACCACCGAACGGGCATGGGGAAAACGAGCAGTACTTC. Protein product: CASSPPNGHGENEQYF.

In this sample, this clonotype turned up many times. The DNA for the CDR3 is TGCGCCAGCAGCTTGGCAGTAGGCTATGGCTACACCTTC. Amino acid sequence: CASSLAVGYGYTF. The chain employs TRBV5-1 and TRBJ1-2; no clear D gene. V was pared by 0 bases and J by 4 bases, with 7 bases between. The CDR3 totals 13 residues. Germline V gene sequence: CDR1 SGHRS, CDR2 YFSETQ.

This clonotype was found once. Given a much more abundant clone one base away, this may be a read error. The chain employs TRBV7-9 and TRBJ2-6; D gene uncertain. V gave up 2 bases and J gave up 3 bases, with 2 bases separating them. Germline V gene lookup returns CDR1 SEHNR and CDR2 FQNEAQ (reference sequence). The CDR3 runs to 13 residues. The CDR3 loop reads CASSLFGANVLTF. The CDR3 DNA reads TGTGCCAGCAGCTTATTTGGGGCCAACGTCCTGACTTTC.

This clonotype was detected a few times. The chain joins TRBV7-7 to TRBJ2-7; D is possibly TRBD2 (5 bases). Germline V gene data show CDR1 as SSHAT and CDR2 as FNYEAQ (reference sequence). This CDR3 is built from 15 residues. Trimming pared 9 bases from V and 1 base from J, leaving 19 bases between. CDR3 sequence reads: CARRYGKRGSYEQYF. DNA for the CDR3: TGTGCCAGAAGATATGGGAAGCGCGGGTCCTACGAGCAGTACTTC.